The T cell receptor (beta chain) described here comes from a study of identical twins (TCRdb year 2016). Turning to the overall study: To test whether fetal clonotypes persist, the study used deep sequencing on TCR alpha and beta repertoires from monozygotic twins, unrelated adults of various ages, and cord blood. Replicate twin experiments were performed at different times using different library preparation protocols to rule out contamination.

CDR1 and CDR2 (MNHEY, SVGEGT) derive from the germline V gene. The junction carries 12 bases between V and J, which are trimmed by 6 bases and 6 bases respectively. Its CDR3 holds 12 amino acids, cysteine through phenylalanine. Only CDR3 DNA remains: 36 bases, in frame from the first base. Results and caveats for the whole study, not just this receptor: Out-of-frame TCR alpha sequences shared between twins showed an excess of low generation-probability sequences compared with coincidental sharing between unrelated individuals. Abundant cord blood beta clonotypes carried fewer insertions; young adult naive repertoires showed a weaker similar trend, while memory repertoires showed none. Excess twin sharing in beta out-of-frame sequences was weaker because fewer shared sequences lowered the signal-to-noise ratio. Because the same donors could not be followed over many years, the conclusions depended on cross-sectional statistical analysis. Zero-insertion analyses could be partly confounded by invariant T cells such as MAIT and iNKT, though diverse VJ usage argued against such confounding for most clonotypes. In monozygotic twins, recombination models systematically underestimated out-of-frame TCR alpha sharing, but the models matched the sharing seen between unrelated individuals.

All donors were healthy Caucasians. The twin cohort comprised three pairs of female monozygotic twins, all aged about 18 to 29 years. CD4+ and CD8+ T cell populations were isolated with positive isolation kits from Invitrogen. Library prep was done by 5' RACE. The instrument given in TCRdb is Illumina HiSeq 2000. Template switching added a universal primer binding site, and the final cDNA carried a unique molecular identifier that allowed TCR cDNA molecules to be counted accurately. Specific primers in the conserved constant-segment region were used to synthesize first-strand cDNA for TCR alpha and beta chains. Each cDNA library was double barcoded, with a SMART-Mk sample barcode plus Illumina barcodes, to control for contamination. TruSeq adapter sequences and Illumina sample barcodes were added in two successive PCR steps. The Illumina HiSeq platform was used with custom primers to sequence TCR alpha and beta cDNA libraries. In the source study's methods: MiGEC processed the raw reads to extract unique molecular identifiers, while MiXCR was used to determine the CDR3 positions. For each individual, recombination models were inferred using an EM algorithm with the repgenHMM and IGoR tools. The tcR package in R was used for shared clonotype analysis, with sharing normalized by the product of cloneset sizes. To study raw recombination free of thymic and clonal selection effects, out-of-frame nonproductive sequences were analyzed. TCRdb reprocessing: public reads trimmed at Q25 with fastp, clones called with MiXCR, in-frame beta chains kept. Identical CDR3 protein sequences are pooled into one entry, listed with their most common genes and DNA. It is TCRdb's table, rather than the study itself, that gives the V and J calls and clone size. Counted in this sample were a few hundred thousand distinct CDR3 sequences; 20% to 30% of them appeared once. The ten largest clones capture about 2.9% of the sample.

A note on this clonotype: Its recognized antigen is unknown. Per-base quality was not reported, and no clone a single base away is much larger than it.

The same sample was also used in a study of T cells expressing NK-cell markers. The second study also describes: TCR beta-chain repertoires were profiled in sorted CD3+CD56+NKG2C+, CD3+CD56+NKG2C- and CD3+CD56-NKG2C+ T-cell subsets from eight donors. Among the eight sequenced donors, only one was HCMV-seronegative, while the other seven were HCMV-seropositive. To restrict sorting to alphabetaTCR-expressing T cells, an anti-gammadeltaTCR antibody was added in several experiments. In roughly 6 donors, the dominant CD3+CD56+NKG2C+ clonotypes ranked among the top 10 CD8+ clonotypes, making up roughly 1.0-7.5% of CD8+ T cells. Those dominant clonotypes were again the most abundant among CD3+CD56-NKG2C+ cells in a handful of donors, at roughly 25-60.1%. Whether the expanded NKG2C-expressing T cell clones were specific for HCMV antigens remained unclear. The eight sequenced donors were randomly selected healthy volunteers, three men and five women. To determine HCMV serostatus, a commercial ELISA kit was used to detect HCMV-specific IgG in serum. Reads were demultiplexed and grouped by UMI with MIGEC, and clonotypes were assembled and quantified with MiTCR. To exclude erroneous sequences, only TCR cDNA sequences supported by at least two reads were retained. The tcR package was used for downstream repertoire analysis, and clonotypes were matched between fractions using CDR3 nucleotide sequence together with V segment. VDJmatch was used to annotate antigen specificity against VDJdb, with one amino acid substitution in CDR3 allowed.

This receptor was taken from a woman in her late teens or twenties in good health. Sequencing input: CD4+ T cells sorted from blood. This chain is built from TRBV6-2 or TRBV6-3 and TRBJ2-7; the D segment cannot be called with confidence. The bases are TGTGCCAGCAGCGATCGACCCCTCGAGCAGTACTTC. Translated, it gives CASSDRPLEQYF.